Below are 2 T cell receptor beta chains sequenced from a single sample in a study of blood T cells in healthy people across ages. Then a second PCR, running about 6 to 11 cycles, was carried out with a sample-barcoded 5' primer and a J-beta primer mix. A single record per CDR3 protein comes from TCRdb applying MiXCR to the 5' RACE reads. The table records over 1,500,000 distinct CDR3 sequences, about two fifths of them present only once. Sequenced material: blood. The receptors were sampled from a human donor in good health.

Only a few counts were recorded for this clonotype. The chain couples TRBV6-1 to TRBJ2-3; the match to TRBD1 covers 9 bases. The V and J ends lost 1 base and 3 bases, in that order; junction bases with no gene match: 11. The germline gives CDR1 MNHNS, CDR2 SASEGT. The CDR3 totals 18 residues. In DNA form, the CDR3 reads TGTGCCAGCAGTGAAGGTGACTACCGGGACAGGGATACAGATACGCAGTATTTT. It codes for CASSEGDYRDRDTDTQYF.

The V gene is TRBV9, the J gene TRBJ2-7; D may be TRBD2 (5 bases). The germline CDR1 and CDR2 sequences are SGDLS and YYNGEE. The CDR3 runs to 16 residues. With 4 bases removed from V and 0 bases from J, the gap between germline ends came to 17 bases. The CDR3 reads CASSPRGDSSSYEQYF. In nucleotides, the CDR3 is TGTGCCAGCAGCCCCCGGGGAGATTCTAGCTCCTACGAGCAGTACTTC.